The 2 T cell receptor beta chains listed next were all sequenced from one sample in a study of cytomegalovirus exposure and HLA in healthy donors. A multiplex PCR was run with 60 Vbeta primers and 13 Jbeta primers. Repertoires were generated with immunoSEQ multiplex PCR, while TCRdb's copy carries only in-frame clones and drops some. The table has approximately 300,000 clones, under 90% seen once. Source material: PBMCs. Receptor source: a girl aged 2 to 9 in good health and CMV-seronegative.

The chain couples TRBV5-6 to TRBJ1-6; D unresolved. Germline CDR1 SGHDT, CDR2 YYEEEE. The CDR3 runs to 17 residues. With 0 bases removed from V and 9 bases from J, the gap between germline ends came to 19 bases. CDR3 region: CASSLGRVRLSGSPLHF. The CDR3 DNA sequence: TGTGCCAGCAGCTTGGGTCGCGTCAGACTGTCGGGTTCACCCCTCCACTTT.

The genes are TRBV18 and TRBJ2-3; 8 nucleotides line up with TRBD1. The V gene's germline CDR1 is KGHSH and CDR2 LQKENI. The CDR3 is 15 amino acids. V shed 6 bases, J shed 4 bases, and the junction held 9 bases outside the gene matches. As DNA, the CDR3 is TGTGCCAGCTCGATCGGACAGGGTAGCGCAGATACGCAGTATTTT. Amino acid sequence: CASSIGQGSADTQYF. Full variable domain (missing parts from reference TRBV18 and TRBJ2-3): NAGVMQNPRHLVRRRGQEARLRCSPMKGHSHVYWYRQLPEEGLKFMVYLQKENIIDESGMPKERFSAEFPKEGPSILRIQQVVRGDSAAYFCASSIGQGSADTQYFGPGTRLTVL.